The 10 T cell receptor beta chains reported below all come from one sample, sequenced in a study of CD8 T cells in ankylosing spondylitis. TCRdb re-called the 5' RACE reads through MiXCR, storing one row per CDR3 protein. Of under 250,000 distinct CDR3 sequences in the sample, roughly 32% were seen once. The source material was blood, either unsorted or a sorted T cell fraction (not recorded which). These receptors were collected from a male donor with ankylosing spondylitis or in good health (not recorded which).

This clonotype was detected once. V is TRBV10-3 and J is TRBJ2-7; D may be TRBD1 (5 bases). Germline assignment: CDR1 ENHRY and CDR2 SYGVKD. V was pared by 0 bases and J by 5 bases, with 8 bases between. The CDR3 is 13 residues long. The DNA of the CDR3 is TGTGCCATCAGTGAGTCTTTAGGGGACGAGCAGTACTTC. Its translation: CAISESLGDEQYF.

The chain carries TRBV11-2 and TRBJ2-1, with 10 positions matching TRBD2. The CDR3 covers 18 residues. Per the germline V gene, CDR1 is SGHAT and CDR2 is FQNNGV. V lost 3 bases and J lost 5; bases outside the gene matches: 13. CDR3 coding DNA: TGTGCCAGCAGCTTTTGGGGCCTCGGGACTAGCGTTAACAATGAGCAGTTCTTC. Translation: CASSFWGLGTSVNNEQFF.

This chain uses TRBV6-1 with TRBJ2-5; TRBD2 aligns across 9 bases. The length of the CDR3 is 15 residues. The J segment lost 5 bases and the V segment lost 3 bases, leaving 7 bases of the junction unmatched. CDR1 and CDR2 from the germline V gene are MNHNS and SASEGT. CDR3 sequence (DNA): TGTGCCAGCAGTGACTTAGCGGGGGCGGGGGAGACCCAGTACTTC. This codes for CASSDLAGAGETQYF.

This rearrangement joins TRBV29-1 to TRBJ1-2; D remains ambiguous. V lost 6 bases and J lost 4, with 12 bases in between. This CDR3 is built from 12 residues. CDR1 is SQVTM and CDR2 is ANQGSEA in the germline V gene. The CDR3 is CSVRGIGYGYTF. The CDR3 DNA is TGCAGCGTCCGGGGAATCGGCTATGGCTACACCTTC.

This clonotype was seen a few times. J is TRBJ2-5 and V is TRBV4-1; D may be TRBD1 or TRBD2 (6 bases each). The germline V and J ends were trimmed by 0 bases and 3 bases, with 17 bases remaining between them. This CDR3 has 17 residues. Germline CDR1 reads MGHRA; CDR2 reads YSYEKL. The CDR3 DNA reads TGCGCCAGCAGCCAAGAGGGGGGCGCATTTCCAAAAGAGACCCAGTACTTC. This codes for CASSQEGGAFPKETQYF.

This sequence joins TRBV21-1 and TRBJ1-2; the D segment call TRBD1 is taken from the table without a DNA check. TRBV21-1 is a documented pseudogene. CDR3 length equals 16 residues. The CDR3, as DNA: TGTGCCAGCAGCAAAGGGGGCGACCGACCTAACTATGGCTACACCTTC. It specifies CASSKGGDRPNYGYTF.

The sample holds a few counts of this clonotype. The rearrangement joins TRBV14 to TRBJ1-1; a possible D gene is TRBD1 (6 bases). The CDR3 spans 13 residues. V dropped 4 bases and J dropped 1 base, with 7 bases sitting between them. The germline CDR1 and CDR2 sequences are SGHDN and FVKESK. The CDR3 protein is CASSRQENTEAFF. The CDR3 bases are TGTGCCAGCAGCCGACAGGAGAACACTGAAGCTTTCTTT. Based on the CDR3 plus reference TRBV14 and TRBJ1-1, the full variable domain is EAGVTQFPSHSVIEKGQTVTLRCDPISGHDNLYWYRRVMGKEIKFLLHFVKESKQDESGMPNNRFLAERTGGTYSTLKVQPAELEDSGVYFCASSRQENTEAFFGQGTRLTVV.

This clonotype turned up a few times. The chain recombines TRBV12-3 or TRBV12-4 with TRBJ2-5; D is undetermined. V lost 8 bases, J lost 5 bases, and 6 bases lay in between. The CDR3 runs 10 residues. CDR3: CASGGETQYF. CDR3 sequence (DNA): TGTGCCAGCGGTGGGGAGACCCAGTACTTC.

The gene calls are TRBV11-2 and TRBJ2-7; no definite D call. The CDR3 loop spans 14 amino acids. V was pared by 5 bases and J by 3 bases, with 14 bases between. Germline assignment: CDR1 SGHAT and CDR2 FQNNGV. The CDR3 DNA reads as TGTGCCAGCAGCCCCCAAGGTGGATTCTACGAGCAGTACTTC. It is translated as CASSPQGGFYEQYF.

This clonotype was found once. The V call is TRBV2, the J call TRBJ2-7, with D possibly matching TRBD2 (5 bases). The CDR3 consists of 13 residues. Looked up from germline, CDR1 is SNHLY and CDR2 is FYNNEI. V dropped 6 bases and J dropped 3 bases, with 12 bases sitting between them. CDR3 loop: CASSQEADYEQYF. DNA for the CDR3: TGTGCCAGCAGCCAGGAGGCCGACTACGAGCAGTACTTC.